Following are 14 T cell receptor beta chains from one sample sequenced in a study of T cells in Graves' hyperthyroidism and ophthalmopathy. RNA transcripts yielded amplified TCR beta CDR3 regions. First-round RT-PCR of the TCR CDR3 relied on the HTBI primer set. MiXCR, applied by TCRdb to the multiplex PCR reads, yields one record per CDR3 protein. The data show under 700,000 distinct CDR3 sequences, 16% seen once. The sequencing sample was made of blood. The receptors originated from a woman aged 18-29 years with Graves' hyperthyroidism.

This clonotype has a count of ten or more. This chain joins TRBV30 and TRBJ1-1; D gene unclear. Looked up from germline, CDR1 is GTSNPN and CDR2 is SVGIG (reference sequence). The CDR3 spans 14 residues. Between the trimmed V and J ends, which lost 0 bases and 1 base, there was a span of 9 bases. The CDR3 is CAWSVTRGNTEAFF. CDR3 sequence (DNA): TGTGCCTGGAGTGTAACACGGGGGAACACTGAAGCTTTCTTT.

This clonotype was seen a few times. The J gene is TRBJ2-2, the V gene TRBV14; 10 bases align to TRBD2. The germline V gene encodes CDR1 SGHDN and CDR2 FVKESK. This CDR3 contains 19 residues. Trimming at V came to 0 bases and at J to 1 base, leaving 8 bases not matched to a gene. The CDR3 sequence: CASSQESLAGTKNTGELFF. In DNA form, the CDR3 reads TGTGCCAGCAGCCAAGAGTCACTAGCGGGGACCAAGAACACCGGGGAGCTGTTTTTT.

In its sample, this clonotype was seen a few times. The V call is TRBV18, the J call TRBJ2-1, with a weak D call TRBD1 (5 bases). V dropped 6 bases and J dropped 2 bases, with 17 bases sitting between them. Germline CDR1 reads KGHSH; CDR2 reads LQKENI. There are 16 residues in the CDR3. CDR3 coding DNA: TGTGCCAGCTCTCTGCTTCTCAGGGTTACCTACAATGAGCAGTTCTTC. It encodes CASSLLLRVTYNEQFF.

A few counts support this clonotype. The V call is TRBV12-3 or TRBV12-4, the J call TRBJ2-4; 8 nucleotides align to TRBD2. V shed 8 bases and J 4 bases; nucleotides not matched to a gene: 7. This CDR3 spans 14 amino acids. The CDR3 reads CASRPGGAKNIQYF. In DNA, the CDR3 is TGTGCCAGCCGCCCCGGGGGGGCGAAAAACATTCAGTACTTC.

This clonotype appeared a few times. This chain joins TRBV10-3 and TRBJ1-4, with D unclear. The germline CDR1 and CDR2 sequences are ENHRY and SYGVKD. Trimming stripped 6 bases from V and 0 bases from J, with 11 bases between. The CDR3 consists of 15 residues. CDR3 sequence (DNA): TGTGCCATCAGCAGGACTGATTCAACTAATGAAAAACTGTTTTTT. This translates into CAISRTDSTNEKLFF.

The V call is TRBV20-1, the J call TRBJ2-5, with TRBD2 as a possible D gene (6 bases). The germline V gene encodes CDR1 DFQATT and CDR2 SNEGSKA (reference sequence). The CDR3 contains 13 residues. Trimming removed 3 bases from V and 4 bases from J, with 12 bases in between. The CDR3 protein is CSASFRGLETQYF. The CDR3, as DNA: TGCAGTGCTAGTTTCCGGGGGTTAGAGACCCAGTACTTC.

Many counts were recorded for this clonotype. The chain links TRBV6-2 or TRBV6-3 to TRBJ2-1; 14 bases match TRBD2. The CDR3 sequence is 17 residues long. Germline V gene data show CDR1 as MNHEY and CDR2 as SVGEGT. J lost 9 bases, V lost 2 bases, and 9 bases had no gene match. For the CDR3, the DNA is TGTGCCAGCAGTTACGCAGGGGGACTAGCGGGAGTCGGTGAGCAGTTCTTC. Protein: CASSYAGGLAGVGEQFF.

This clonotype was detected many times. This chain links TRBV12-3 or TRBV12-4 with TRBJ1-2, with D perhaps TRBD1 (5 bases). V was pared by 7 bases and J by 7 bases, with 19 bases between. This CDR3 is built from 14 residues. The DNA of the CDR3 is TGTGCCAGCACCCCCAGCGGCAGGGAGGGTGGCTACACCTTC. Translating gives CASTPSGREGGYTF.

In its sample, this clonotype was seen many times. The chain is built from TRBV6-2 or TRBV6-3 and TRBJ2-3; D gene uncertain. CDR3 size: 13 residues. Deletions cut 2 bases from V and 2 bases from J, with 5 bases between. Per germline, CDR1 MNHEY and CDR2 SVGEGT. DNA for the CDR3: TGTGCCAGCAGTTACCCCTACACAGATACGCAGTATTTT. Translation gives CASSYPYTDTQYF.

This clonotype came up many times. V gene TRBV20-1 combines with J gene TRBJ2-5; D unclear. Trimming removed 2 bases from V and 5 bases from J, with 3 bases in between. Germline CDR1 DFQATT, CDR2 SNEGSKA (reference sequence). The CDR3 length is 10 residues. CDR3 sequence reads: CSARRETQYF. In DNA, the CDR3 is TGCAGTGCTAGACGCGAGACCCAGTACTTC.

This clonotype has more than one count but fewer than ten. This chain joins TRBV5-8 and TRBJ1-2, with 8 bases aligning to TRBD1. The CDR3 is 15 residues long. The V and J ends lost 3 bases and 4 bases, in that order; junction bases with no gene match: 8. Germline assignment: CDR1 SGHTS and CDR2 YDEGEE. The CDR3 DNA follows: TGTGCCAGCAGCTCGCAGGGGGCCTCCGGCTATGGCTACACCTTC. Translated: CASSSQGASGYGYTF.

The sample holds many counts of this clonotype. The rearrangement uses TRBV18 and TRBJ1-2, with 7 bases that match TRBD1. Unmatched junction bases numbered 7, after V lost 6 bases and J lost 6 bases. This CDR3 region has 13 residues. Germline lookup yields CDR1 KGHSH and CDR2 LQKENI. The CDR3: CASSPQGVNGYTF. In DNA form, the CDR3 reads TGTGCCAGCTCCCCCCAGGGGGTTAATGGCTACACCTTC. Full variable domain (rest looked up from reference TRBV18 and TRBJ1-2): NAGVMQNPRHLVRRRGQEARLRCSPMKGHSHVYWYRQLPEEGLKFMVYLQKENIIDESGMPKERFSAEFPKEGPSILRIQQVVRGDSAAYFCASSPQGVNGYTFGSGTRLTVV.

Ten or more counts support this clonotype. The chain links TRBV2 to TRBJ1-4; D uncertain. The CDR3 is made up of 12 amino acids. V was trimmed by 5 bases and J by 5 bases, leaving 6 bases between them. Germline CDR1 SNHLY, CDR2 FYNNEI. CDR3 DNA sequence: TGTGCCAGCAGTAAGGCAAATGAAAAACTGTTTTTT. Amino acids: CASSKANEKLFF. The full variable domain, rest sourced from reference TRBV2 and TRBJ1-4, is EPEVTQTPSHQVTQMGQEVILRCVPISNHLYFYWYRQILGQKVEFLVSFYNNEISEKSEIFDDQFSVERPDGSNFTLKIRSTKLEDSAMYFCASSKANEKLFFGSGTQLSVL.

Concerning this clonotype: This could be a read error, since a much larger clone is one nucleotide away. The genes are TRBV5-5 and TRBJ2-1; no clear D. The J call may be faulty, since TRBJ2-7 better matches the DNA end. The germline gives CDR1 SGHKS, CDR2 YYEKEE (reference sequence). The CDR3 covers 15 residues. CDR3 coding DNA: TGTGCCAGCAGCTTGGATGGGGTGTCCTACAATGAGCAGTACTTC. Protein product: CASSLDGVSYNEQYF.